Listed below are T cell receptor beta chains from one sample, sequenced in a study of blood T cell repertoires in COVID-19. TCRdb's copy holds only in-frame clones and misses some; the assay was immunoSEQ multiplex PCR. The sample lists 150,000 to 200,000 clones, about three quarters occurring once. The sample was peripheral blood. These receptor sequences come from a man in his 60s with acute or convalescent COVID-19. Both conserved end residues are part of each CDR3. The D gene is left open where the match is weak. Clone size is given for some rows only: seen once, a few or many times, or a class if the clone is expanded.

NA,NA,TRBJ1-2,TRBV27,TGTGCCAGCAGTTCCTACAGGGAGAACTATGGCTACACCTTC,CASSSYRENYGYTF
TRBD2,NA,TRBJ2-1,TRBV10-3,TGTGCCATCAAAGCGGGGGGGCCCGATGAGCAGTTCTTC,CAIKAGGPDEQFF
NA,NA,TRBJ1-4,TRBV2,TGTGCCAGCAAAAAGTTGGATTCGGGAGAAAAACTGTTTTTT,CASKKLDSGEKLFF
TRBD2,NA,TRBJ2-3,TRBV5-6,TGTGCCAGCAGCTTACAAGGGCTAGCGGGGGGCCGCACAGATACGCAGTATTTT,CASSLQGLAGGRTDTQYF
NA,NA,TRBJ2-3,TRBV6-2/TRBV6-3,TGTGCCAGCAGTTACGAAAGCAGGAGCACAGATACGCAGTATTTT,CASSYESRSTDTQYF
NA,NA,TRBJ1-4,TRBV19,TGTGCCAGTAGCCAATCTAAGGGTTGGGACAACCTTAATGAAAAACTGTTTTTT,CASSQSKGWDNLNEKLFF
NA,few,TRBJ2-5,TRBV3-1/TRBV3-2,TGTGCCAGCAGCCAAGATCAGGCGGCGGGGCAGGAGACCCAGTACTTC,CASSQDQAAGQETQYF
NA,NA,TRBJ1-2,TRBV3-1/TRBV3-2,TGTGCCAGCAGCCAAGACGGCCGGGCCGCGAGGGCCCTAGGCTACACCTTC,CASSQDGRAARALGYTF
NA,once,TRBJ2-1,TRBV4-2,TGTGCCAGCAGCCAAGTTGGCCTTTACAATGAGCAGTTCTTC,CASSQVGLYNEQFF
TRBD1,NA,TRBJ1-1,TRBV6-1,TGTGCCAGCAGTGAAGACAAGGACAGGACTGAAGCTTTCTTT,CASSEDKDRTEAFF
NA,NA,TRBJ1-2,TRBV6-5,TGTGCCAGCAGTTACAAGTTTGAGGGTGACTATGGCTACACCTTC,CASSYKFEGDYGYTF
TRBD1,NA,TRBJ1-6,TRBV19,TGTGCCAGTAGCCGGAGCAACAGGGGGAATTCACCCCTCCACTTT,CASSRSNRGNSPLHF
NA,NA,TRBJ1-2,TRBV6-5,TGTGCCAGCAGTTACGGGGGAGGGAACTATGGCTACACCTTC,CASSYGGGNYGYTF
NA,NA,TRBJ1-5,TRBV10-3,TGTGCCATCAGTGGGACAACCAATCAGCCCCAGCATTTT,CAISGTTNQPQHF
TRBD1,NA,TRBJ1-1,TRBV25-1,TGTGCCAGCAGTGTCAAACAGGGGCCAACTGAAGCTTTCTTT,CASSVKQGPTEAFF
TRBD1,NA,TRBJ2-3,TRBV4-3,TGCGCCAGCAGCCAAGAACCAGGACAGGGAACAGATACGCAGTATTTT,CASSQEPGQGTDTQYF
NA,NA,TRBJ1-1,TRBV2,TGTGCCAGCAGTCGAATACAGAATCCCAACACTGAAGCTTTCTTT,CASSRIQNPNTEAFF
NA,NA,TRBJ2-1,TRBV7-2,TGTGCCAGCAGCTTATCATTACTCTCCAACAATGAGCAGTTCTTC,CASSLSLLSNNEQFF
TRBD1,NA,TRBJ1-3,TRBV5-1,TGCGCCAGCAGCGGGGGGACAGGTACCTCTGGAAACACCATATATTTT,CASSGGTGTSGNTIYF
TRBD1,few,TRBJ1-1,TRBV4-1,TGCGCCAGCAGCCAGGGGACAGGGCTAACTGAAGCTTTCTTT,CASSQGTGLTEAFF
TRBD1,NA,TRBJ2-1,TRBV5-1,TGCGCCAGCAGCTTACAGGGGGCGTACAATGAGCAGTTCTTC,CASSLQGAYNEQFF
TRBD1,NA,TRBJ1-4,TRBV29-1,TGCAGCGTTGGGACAGGGGGCTCAACTAATGAAAAACTGTTTTTT,CSVGTGGSTNEKLFF
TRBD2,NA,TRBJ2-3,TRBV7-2,TGTGCCAGCAGCTTGAACGGGGGGGCCAGAGATACGCAGTATTTT,CASSLNGGARDTQYF
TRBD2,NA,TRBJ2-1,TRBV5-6,TGTGCCAGCGGACTAGCGGGGAGCTACAATGAGCAGTTCTTC,CASGLAGSYNEQFF
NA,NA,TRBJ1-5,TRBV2,TGTGCCAGCAGTGATTCGCAGGCCCATCAGCCCCAGCATTTT,CASSDSQAHQPQHF
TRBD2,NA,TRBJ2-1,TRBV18,TGTGCCAGCTCACCCCTAGCGGGGGACAATGAGCAGTTCTTC,CASSPLAGDNEQFF
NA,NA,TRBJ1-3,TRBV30,TGTGCCTGGAGTGTCCCCAAAACAACCATATATTTT,CAWSVPKTTIYF
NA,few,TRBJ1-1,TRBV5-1,TGCGCCAGCAGCTCCTACAGAACTGAAGCTTTCTTT,CASSSYRTEAFF
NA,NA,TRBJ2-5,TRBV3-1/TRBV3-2,TGTGCCAGCAGCCTGACAGCCCTTGCAGGGGGGCCGTACCAAGAGACCCAGTACTTC,CASSLTALAGGPYQETQYF
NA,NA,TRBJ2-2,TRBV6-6,TGTGCCAGCAGTGGAACAGGGTACGACACCGGGGAGCTGTTTTTT,CASSGTGYDTGELFF
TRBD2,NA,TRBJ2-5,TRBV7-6,TGTGCCAGCAGCGTGGGACTAGCGGGGGAGGTTCTGGGGGAGACCCAGTACTTC,CASSVGLAGEVLGETQYF
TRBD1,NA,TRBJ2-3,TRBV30,TGTGCCTGGAGTGGGGACAGGGAATTCGGCACAGATACGCAGTATTTT,CAWSGDREFGTDTQYF
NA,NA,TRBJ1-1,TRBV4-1,TGCGCCAGCAGCCAAGCAAGGGGAACTGAAGCTTTCTTT,CASSQARGTEAFF
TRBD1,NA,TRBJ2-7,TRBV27,TGTGCCAGCAGTCCCGGGACAGGGGGAAACGAGCAGTACTTC,CASSPGTGGNEQYF
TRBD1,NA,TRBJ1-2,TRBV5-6,TGTGCCAGCAGCGGAACGACAGGGGGTAACTATGGCTACACCTTC,CASSGTTGGNYGYTF
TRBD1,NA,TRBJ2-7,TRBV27,TGTGCCAGCAGTTTACAGGGGGCTTCGTCCTACGAGCAGTACTTC,CASSLQGASSYEQYF
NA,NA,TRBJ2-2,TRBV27,TGTGCCAGCAGTCCCTACACCGGGGAGCTGTTTTTT,CASSPYTGELFF
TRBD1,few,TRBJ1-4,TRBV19,TGTGCCAGTACCTTTACGGGACAGGGCTATGAAAAACTGTTTTTT,CASTFTGQGYEKLFF
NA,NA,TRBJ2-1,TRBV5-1,TGCGCCAGCAGCTTGGGGCAGTACTACAATGAGCAGTTCTTC,CASSLGQYYNEQFF
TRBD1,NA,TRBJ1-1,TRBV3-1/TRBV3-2,TGTGCCAGCAGCCCACCCTACGGGACAGGGAGGCTCGAAGCTTTCTTT,CASSPPYGTGRLEAFF
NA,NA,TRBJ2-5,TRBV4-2,TGTGCCAGCAGCCAAGACCAGGGGACCCAAGAGACCCAGTACTTC,CASSQDQGTQETQYF
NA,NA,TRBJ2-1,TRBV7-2,TGTGCCAGCAGCTTAGGGGGCCGAGATGAGCAGTTCTTC,CASSLGGRDEQFF
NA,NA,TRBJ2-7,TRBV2,TGTGCCAGCAGTGAAGCATTGGGCAGTATCTACGAGCAGTACTTC,CASSEALGSIYEQYF
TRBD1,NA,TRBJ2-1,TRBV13,TGTGCCAGCAGCCCTAGGGACAGGAATGAGCAGTTCTTC,CASSPRDRNEQFF
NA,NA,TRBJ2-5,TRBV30,TGTGCCTGGGGCCGGGGGACCGAGACCCAGTACTTC,CAWGRGTETQYF
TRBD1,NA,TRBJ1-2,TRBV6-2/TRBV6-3,TGTGCCAGCAGTTATCAGGGGGCAACGGTTGGCTACACCTTC,CASSYQGATVGYTF
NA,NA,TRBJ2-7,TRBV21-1,TGTGCCAGCAGATACAGGGACTACGAGCAGTACTTC,CASRYRDYEQYF
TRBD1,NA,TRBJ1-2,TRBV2,TGTGCCAGCAGCCTCAGGGGGCTAAACTATGGCTACACCTTC,CASSLRGLNYGYTF
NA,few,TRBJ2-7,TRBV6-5,TGTGCCAGCACCTGGAGGGGTTCCGAGCAGTACTTC,CASTWRGSEQYF
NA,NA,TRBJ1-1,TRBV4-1,TGCGCCAGCAGCCAAGGACAGTACACTGAAGCTTTCTTT,CASSQGQYTEAFF
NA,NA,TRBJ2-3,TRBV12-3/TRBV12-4,TGTGCCAGCAGGACTAGCACAGATACGCAGTATTTT,CASRTSTDTQYF
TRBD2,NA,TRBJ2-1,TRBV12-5,TGTGCTAGTGGTTTGGCTAGCGGGGCGGTTAATGAGCAGTTCTTC,CASGLASGAVNEQFF
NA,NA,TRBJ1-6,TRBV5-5,TGTGCCAGCAGCTTGGCCATCGACCGGGTGGATTCACCCCTCCACTTT,CASSLAIDRVDSPLHF
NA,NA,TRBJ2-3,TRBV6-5,TGTGCCAGCAGCCAACCGGTTTGGGCTACGCAGTATTTT,CASSQPVWATQYF
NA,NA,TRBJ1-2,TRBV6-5,TGTGCCAGCAGTTACTCGACGGGGTATGGCTACACCTTC,CASSYSTGYGYTF
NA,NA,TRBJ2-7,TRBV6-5,TGTGCCAGCAGCCACAGAGCCTCCTACGAGCAGTACTTC,CASSHRASYEQYF
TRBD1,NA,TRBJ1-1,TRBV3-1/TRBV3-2,TGTGCCAGCAGCCGGACAGGGGGCGTGGGGAACACTGAAGCTTTCTTT,CASSRTGGVGNTEAFF
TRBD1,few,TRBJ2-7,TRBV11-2,TGTGCCAGCAGCATGGGACAGTCCTACGAGCAGTACTTC,CASSMGQSYEQYF